This T cell receptor (beta chain) was sequenced during a study of cytomegalovirus exposure and HLA in healthy donors. Study summary: Earlier findings included nearly 120 million unique TCR beta sequences obtained from some 180 million T cells. Study-level points and caveats: In a later analysis, HLA-associated beta chains showed higher expansion and lower generation probabilities than comparable chains. In a later analysis, HLA-C alleles had the fewest associated TCRs, DRB1 alleles the most. Several of the most significant clusters appeared linked to common viral pathogens, based on a later analysis.

V dropped 3 bases and J dropped 3 bases, with 8 bases sitting between them. This CDR3 contains 13 residues. Germline values: CDR1 MDHEN, CDR2 SYDVKM. The PCR ran on 60 Vbeta and 13 Jbeta primers. Here immunoSEQ multiplex PCR was the method, and the copy in TCRdb shows in-frame clones only, minus some. The sample has roughly 150,000 clones; about four fifths are singletons. Notes on this clone: What it binds is unknown.

The clonotype was recovered from a man aged 25 to 40 in good health and CMV-seropositive. The chain carries TRBV28 and TRBJ1-1; a possible D gene is TRBD1 (6 bases). The sequencing input was PBMCs. The CDR3 DNA reads as TGTGCCAGCAGTTTGGACAGTTACACTGAAGCTTTCTTT. Translation gives CASSLDSYTEAFF.